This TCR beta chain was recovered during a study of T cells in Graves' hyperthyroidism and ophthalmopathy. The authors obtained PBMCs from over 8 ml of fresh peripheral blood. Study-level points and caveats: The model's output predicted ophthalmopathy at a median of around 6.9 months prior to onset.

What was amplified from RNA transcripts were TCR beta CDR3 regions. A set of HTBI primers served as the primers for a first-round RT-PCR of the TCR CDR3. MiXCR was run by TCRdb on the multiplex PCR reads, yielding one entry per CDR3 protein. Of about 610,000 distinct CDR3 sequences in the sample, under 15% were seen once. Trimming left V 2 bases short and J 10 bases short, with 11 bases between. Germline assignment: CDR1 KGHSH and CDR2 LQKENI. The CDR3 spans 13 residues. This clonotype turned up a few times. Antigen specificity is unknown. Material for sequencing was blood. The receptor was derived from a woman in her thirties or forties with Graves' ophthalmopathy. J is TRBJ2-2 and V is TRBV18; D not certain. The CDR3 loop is CASSPYLEEELFF. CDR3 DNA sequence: TGTGCCAGCTCACCATACTTAGAGGAGGAGCTGTTTTTT.